The next 23 T cell receptor beta chains were all read from a single sample in a study of human T cells and chemical hapten exposure. TCRdb reanalysed the RACE reads using MiXCR and keeps one entry per CDR3 protein. The sample carries about 380,000 distinct CDR3 sequences, 4.5% to 6% recorded once. As to time point: pre-sensitization, week 0. Documented treatment: therapeutic diphenylcyclopropenone sensitization with weekly scalp DPC. This material consisted of whole blood, taken in connection with sensitization to the hapten diphenylcyclopropenone (DPC). The source is a woman between 45 and 60 years old with alopecia areata. Some clones in this sample may be carry-over from other donors' samples.

V gene TRBV6-1 combines with J gene TRBJ1-5; D is perhaps TRBD1 (6 bases). The CDR3 length is 16 residues. Germline values: CDR1 MNHNS, CDR2 SASEGT. V shed 3 bases and J shed 6 bases, with 18 bases lying between them. Written as DNA, the CDR3 is TGTGCCAGCAGTGACCATTCCCGGGACAATTTTCAGCCCCAGCATTTT. It is translated as CASSDHSRDNFQPQHF.

This clonotype was seen at least ten times. CDR3 DNA sequence: TGTGCCAGCAGCCAGGCGCCAGATGGCTACACCTTC. Protein product: CASSQAPDGYTF. This chain joins TRBV7-9 and TRBJ1-2, with unresolved D. The CDR3 loop spans 12 amino acids. Germline-derived CDR1 and CDR2 are SEHNR and FQNEAQ (reference sequence). V was cut by 5 bases and J by 6 bases, with 10 bases left in between.

This clonotype occurred many times. CDR3 amino acids: CASSSRASGGTDTQYF. The CDR3 DNA reads TGTGCCAGCAGCTCCAGGGCTAGCGGGGGGACAGATACGCAGTATTTT. The chain is built from TRBV7-2 and TRBJ2-3, with 11 bases fitting TRBD2. This CDR3 has 16 residues. The germline V gene has CDR1 SGHTA and CDR2 FQGNSA. Trimming cost V 4 bases and J 3 bases; bases outside gene matches: 6.

This clonotype was found a few times. The chain couples TRBV10-1 to TRBJ2-3; no clear D gene. In germline, CDR1 is WNHNN, CDR2 SYGVQD (reference sequence). This CDR3 contains 16 residues. V lost 0 bases to trimming and J lost 3 bases, with 13 bases between them. This CDR3 is CASSESRSRGTDTQYF. The CDR3 bases are TGCGCCAGCAGTGAGTCCCGGTCCCGCGGTACAGATACGCAGTATTTT.

This clonotype was observed a handful of times. The chain links TRBV27 to TRBJ2-6; no definite D call. V shed 3 bases and J shed 4 bases, with 10 bases lying between them. The V gene's germline CDR1 is MNHEY and CDR2 SMNVEV (reference sequence). The CDR3 has 15 residues. The CDR3 bases are TGTGCCAGCAGTTTTACCGGGTTCGGGGCCAACGTCCTGACTTTC. Translation gives CASSFTGFGANVLTF. Filled out from reference TRBV27 and TRBJ2-6, the complete variable domain reads EAQVTQNPRYLITVTGKKLTVTCSQNMNHEYMSWYRQDPGLGLRQIYYSMNVEVTDKGDVPEGYKVSRKEKRNFPLILESPSPNQTSLYFCASSFTGFGANVLTFGAGSRLTVL.

Ten or more counts support this clonotype. V is TRBV18 and J is TRBJ2-7, with D unclear. CDR3 length equals 12 residues. Germline lookup yields CDR1 KGHSH and CDR2 LQKENI. The V and J ends lost 4 bases and 5 bases respectively, with 9 bases between them. The CDR3 DNA follows: TGTGCCAGCTCACAGTCCGGCGACGAGCAGTACTTC. Translating gives CASSQSGDEQYF. The whole variable domain, filled in from reference TRBV18 and TRBJ2-7, reads NAGVMQNPRHLVRRRGQEARLRCSPMKGHSHVYWYRQLPEEGLKFMVYLQKENIIDESGMPKERFSAEFPKEGPSILRIQQVVRGDSAAYFCASSQSGDEQYFGPGTRLTVT.

With respect to this clonotype: One junction end does not reproduce the germline sequence, and a read error may be involved. The V call is TRBV9, the J call TRBJ2-1, with a possible D match to TRBD2 (7 bases). The CDR3 is 11 residues long. The V gene's germline CDR1 is SGDLS and CDR2 YYNGEE. The CDR3 DNA reads TGTGCCAGCACCCGCGGGGGCCCCCCGCTCTTC. It is translated as CASTRGGPPLF.

This clonotype was detected ten times or more. The V call is TRBV12-3 or TRBV12-4, the J call TRBJ1-3; D not resolved. The CDR3 contains 16 residues. V was shortened by 2 bases and J by 0 bases, with 11 bases between the two germline ends. In nucleotides, the CDR3 is TGTGCCAGCAGTTTAAGGACCGGACTCTCTGGAAACACCATATATTTT. The encoded protein is CASSLRTGLSGNTIYF.

The rearrangement uses TRBV29-1 and TRBJ1-3; tentative D call: TRBD1 (5 bases). The V end lost 0 bases, the J end lost 5 bases, and 11 bases lay between the germline ends. The length of the CDR3 is 14 residues. Germline CDR1 is SQVTM and CDR2 is ANQGSEA. CDR3 sequence: CSVEDRENRNTIYF. CDR3 nucleotides: TGCAGCGTTGAAGACAGGGAAAATAGAAACACCATATATTTT.

In its sample, this clonotype was seen many times. The V gene is TRBV20-1, the J gene TRBJ1-1, with D unclear. CDR3 size: 14 residues. Looked up from germline, CDR1 is DFQATT and CDR2 is SNEGSKA (reference sequence). The ends were cut back, 2 bases at V and 4 bases at J, with 14 bases in the middle. The CDR3 region is CSARFSRLGTEAFF. The CDR3 DNA reads as TGCAGTGCTAGATTTTCTCGACTGGGCACTGAAGCTTTCTTT.

This clonotype was counted a few times. V is TRBV3-1 and J is TRBJ1-4; no clear D. CDR1 and CDR2 from the germline V gene are LGHDT and YNNKEL (reference sequence). The V and J ends lost 1 base and 7 bases respectively, with 7 bases between them. This CDR3 has 13 amino acids. The CDR3 is CASSQGHREKLFF. The CDR3 coding sequence is TGTGCCAGCAGCCAAGGACACCGTGAAAAACTGTTTTTT.

This clonotype was found many times. This sequence joins TRBV19 and TRBJ1-2; 7 bases are a match to TRBD1. Germline-derived CDR1 and CDR2 are LNHDA and SQIVND (reference sequence). The ends lost 5 bases at V and 2 bases at J; junction bases unmatched: 5. This CDR3 has 14 amino acids. CDR3 amino acids: CASSPGTVNYGYTF. In DNA, the CDR3 is TGTGCCAGTAGTCCTGGGACAGTCAACTATGGCTACACCTTC.

Ten or more counts support this clonotype. The chain uses TRBV5-1 and TRBJ2-1; either TRBD1 or TRBD2 may supply D (5 bases each). Germline CDR1 and CDR2: SGHRS and YFSETQ. The CDR3 extends over 11 amino acids. The V end lost 7 bases, the J end lost 14 bases, and 16 bases lay between the germline ends. CDR3 amino acids: CASGRTGAKFF. The CDR3 coding sequence is TGCGCCAGCGGCAGGACTGGGGCGAAGTTCTTC.

This clonotype was picked up many times. The chain joins TRBV3-1 to TRBJ1-3; D gene uncertain. This CDR3 is built from 13 residues. Germline lookup yields CDR1 LGHDT and CDR2 YNNKEL (reference sequence). V was clipped by 1 base and J by 8 bases, with 9 bases between them. CDR3 DNA sequence: TGTGCCAGCAGCCAAGTAGAAGGAGACACCATATATTTT. Amino acids: CASSQVEGDTIYF.

The V call is TRBV18, the J call TRBJ1-1, with 9 bases lining up with TRBD1. This CDR3 is built from 14 residues. Germline V lookup: CDR1 KGHSH, CDR2 LQKENI. The V segment lost 4 bases and the J segment 3 bases; nucleotides outside the gene matches: 3. The CDR3 sequence is CASSQTGGDTEAFF. The CDR3 DNA follows: TGTGCCAGCTCACAAACAGGGGGCGACACTGAAGCTTTCTTT.

V and J are TRBV7-8 and TRBJ2-3; possibly TRBD2 for D (7 bases). Germline CDR1 and CDR2: SGHVS and FQNEAQ. Trimming removed 7 bases from V and 3 bases from J, with 14 bases in between. The CDR3 totals 14 residues. The CDR3 DNA is TGTGCCAGCACCCTGGGAGGGGGAACAGATACGCAGTATTTT. Protein: CASTLGGGTDTQYF.

J is TRBJ1-5 and V is TRBV5-6; TRBD1 matches at 7 bases. V dropped 5 bases and J dropped 11; count of bases not matched to a gene: 13. The CDR3 has 14 residues. Germline lookup yields CDR1 SGHDT and CDR2 YYEEEE. CDR3 protein: CASSPGQAGQSQHF. The CDR3 bases are TGTGCCAGCAGTCCTGGACAGGCGGGACAGTCCCAGCATTTT.

The sample holds a few counts of this clonotype. The chain carries TRBV5-1 and TRBJ1-1; D perhaps matches TRBD1 (5 bases). The CDR3 is made up of 15 amino acids. Germline lookup yields CDR1 SGHRS and CDR2 YFSETQ. The ends were cut back, 0 bases at V and 4 bases at J, with 13 bases in the middle. CDR3 DNA sequence: TGCGCCAGCAGCTTGGCGTGGGGCCCCTCCACTGAAGCTTTCTTT. Translation: CASSLAWGPSTEAFF.

In this sample, this clonotype turned up many times. The chain is built from TRBV6-5 and TRBJ1-1, with no clear D. Germline V gene lookup returns CDR1 MNHEY and CDR2 SVGAGI. Trimming pared 2 bases from V and 2 bases from J, leaving 9 bases between. The CDR3 has 14 amino acids. The CDR3, as DNA: TGTGCCAGCAGTTACCGTAGGATAAACACTGAAGCTTTCTTT. Protein product: CASSYRRINTEAFF.

In its sample, this clonotype was seen many times. J is TRBJ2-3 and V is TRBV5-6, with 7 nucleotides matching TRBD2. The CDR3 sequence is 17 residues long. Looked up from germline, CDR1 is SGHDT and CDR2 is YYEEEE. With V trimmed by 3 bases and J by 2 bases, 12 bases remained unmatched. In DNA form, the CDR3 reads TGTGCCAGCAGCTGGGAGGCCAAGCGGGGCCTCACAGATACGCAGTATTTT. Its translation is CASSWEAKRGLTDTQYF.

The CDR3 protein is CASSQDFTGGYDTDTQYF. The CDR3 bases are TGTGCCAGCAGCCAAGATTTCACAGGGGGCTATGACACAGATACGCAGTATTTT. The chain links TRBV3-1 to TRBJ2-3; 9 bases are shared with TRBD1. Germline V CDR1 and CDR2: LGHDT, YNNKEL (reference sequence). Losses at the gene ends were 0 bases for V and 2 bases for J; bases not matched to a gene: 9. The CDR3 runs 18 residues.

This clonotype was seen at least ten times. CDR3 region: CASSPRGTSGIAQETQYF. CDR3 nucleotides: TGTGCCAGCAGCCCCCGCGGGACTAGCGGGATTGCCCAAGAGACCCAGTACTTC. This chain joins TRBV13 and TRBJ2-5; 13 bases map to TRBD2. CDR3 size: 18 residues. CDR1 is PRHDT, CDR2 FYEKMQ, per germline (reference sequence). The J segment lost 1 base and the V segment lost 5 bases, leaving 10 bases of the junction unmatched. The entire variable domain, with the rest obtained from reference TRBV13 and TRBJ2-5, is as follows: AAGVIQSPRHLIKEKRETATLKCYPIPRHDTVYWYQQGPGQDPQFLISFYEKMQSDKGSIPDRFSAQQFSDYHSELNMSSLELGDSALYFCASSPRGTSGIAQETQYFGPGTRLLVL.

In its sample, this clonotype was seen many times. The chain combines TRBV29-1 with TRBJ2-1, with TRBD1 identical over 11 bases. Germline CDR1 SQVTM, CDR2 ANQGSEA. This CDR3 has 16 amino acids. Losses at the gene ends were 0 bases for V and 3 bases for J; bases not matched to a gene: 4. CDR3 coding DNA: TGCAGCGTTGAAGACCTGGGACAGGGGGGCTACAATGAGCAGTTCTTC. Translating it yields CSVEDLGQGGYNEQFF.